A single sample gave rise to the 13 T cell receptor beta chains below, sequenced in a study of beta chain features in type 1 diabetes. Expressed TCRB transcripts got sequenced, as all isolated RNA was reverse transcribed. Profiling relied on immunoSEQ multiplex PCR, and the TCRdb table lists in-frame clones only, not all of them. The data contain over 500,000 clones, 15% to 18% of them singletons. Sequences were obtained from naive CD4+ T cells from blood. The receptors were gathered from a young man in good health.

This clone has more than one count but fewer than ten. Other DNA sequences from this sample encode an identical CDR3 as well. The V call is TRBV9, the J call TRBJ1-1, with 8 nucleotides matching TRBD1. The CDR3 is 14 residues long. The V gene's germline CDR1 is SGDLS and CDR2 YYNGEE. The V segment lost 0 bases and the J segment 5 bases; nucleotides outside the gene matches: 3. The CDR3 nucleotides read TGTGCCAGCAGCGTAGTAACAGGGGGGACTGAAGCTTTCTTT. It specifies CASSVVTGGTEAFF.

J is TRBJ1-5 and V is TRBV7-9, with a possible D match to TRBD1 (6 bases). V lost 4 bases and J lost 2, with 15 bases in between. Germline CDR1 SEHNR, CDR2 FQNEAQ (reference sequence). The CDR3 loop spans 16 amino acids. The CDR3 loop reads CASSSGSGVGNQPQHF. The CDR3 DNA reads as TGTGCCAGCAGCTCGGGTTCAGGGGTTGGCAATCAGCCCCAGCATTTT.

This clone was counted between two and nine times. The chain is built from TRBV5-6 and TRBJ1-5, with D maybe TRBD1 (5 bases). The CDR3 covers 19 residues. CDR1 is SGHDT and CDR2 is YYEEEE in the germline V gene. Trimming shortened V by 1 base and J by 10 bases, and 30 bases separated the two germline ends. CDR3 bases: TGTGCCAGCAGCTTGTTAGGTTCGTGGGTTGGCAGGGTGAGGATTCCCCAGCATTTT. Encoded protein: CASSLLGSWVGRVRIPQHF.

A few counts support this clone. The rearrangement links TRBV30 to TRBJ1-2; D gene ambiguous. This CDR3 is built from 11 residues. CDR1 and CDR2 from the germline V gene are GTSNPN and SVGIG (reference sequence). V gave up 0 bases and J gave up 4 bases, with 3 bases separating them. The CDR3 loop is CAWSVLYGYTF. CDR3 in DNA: TGTGCCTGGAGTGTCCTCTATGGCTACACCTTC.

The sample holds a few counts of this clone. The V and J genes are TRBV6-5 and TRBJ1-1; 8 positions match TRBD1. CDR1 MNHEY and CDR2 SVGAGI come from the germline V gene. J lost 4 bases, V lost 0 bases, and 4 bases had no gene match. This CDR3 is 15 amino acids long. CDR3 nucleotide sequence: TGTGCCAGCAGTTACTCTACAGGGGGTAGCACTGAAGCTTTCTTT. The encoded protein is CASSYSTGGSTEAFF.

This clone has just a few counts. The V gene is TRBV7-9, the J gene TRBJ2-7; 8 positions match TRBD1. CDR1 is SEHNR, CDR2 FQNEAQ, per germline (reference sequence). The V gene end was trimmed by 3 bases and the J gene end by 3 bases; junction bases not matched to a gene: 7. This CDR3 region has 15 residues. CDR3 in amino acids: CASSLGWGQDYEQYF. The CDR3 DNA follows: TGTGCCAGCAGCTTGGGGTGGGGACAGGACTACGAGCAGTACTTC.

The chain uses TRBV10-2 and TRBJ1-1, with a possible D match to TRBD1 (5 bases). This CDR3 spans 12 amino acids. Germline lookup yields CDR1 WSHSY and CDR2 SAAADI. Trimming cost V 7 bases and J 11 bases, with 17 bases left between them. The CDR3 DNA follows: TGCGCCAGCAACGAGAGGGGCGGACCGGCTTTCTTT. This codes for CASNERGGPAFF.

This clone occurred a few times. The chain couples TRBV7-3 to TRBJ2-1, with TRBD2 matching over 8 bases. The CDR3 has 16 residues. Per germline, CDR1 SGHTA and CDR2 FQGTGA. V dropped 5 bases and J dropped 0; count of bases not matched to a gene: 6. The DNA for the CDR3 is TGTGCCAGCAGCCGCTCGGGGGGGCCCTCCTACAATGAGCAGTTCTTC. Residues: CASSRSGGPSYNEQFF. The complete variable domain, with remaining parts taken from reference TRBV7-3 and TRBJ2-1, reads GAGVSQTPSNKVTEKGKYVELRCDPISGHTALYWYRQSLGQGPEFLIYFQGTGAADDSGLPNDRFFAVRPEGSVSTLKIQRTERGDSAVYLCASSRSGGPSYNEQFFGPGTRLTVL.

The chain recombines TRBV30 with TRBJ1-2, with D unclear. The CDR3 sequence is 14 residues long. The V gene lost 0 bases and the J gene lost 5 bases, with 13 bases spanning the gap. Germline assignment: CDR1 GTSNPN and CDR2 SVGIG (reference sequence). DNA of the CDR3: TGTGCCTGGAGTGTACAGCGCAGTGTATATGGCTACACCTTC. It specifies CAWSVQRSVYGYTF.

The chain joins TRBV27 to TRBJ2-7; possibly TRBD1 for D (5 bases). The CDR3 covers 14 residues. With 5 bases removed from V and 6 bases from J, the gap between germline ends came to 17 bases. Germline-derived CDR1 and CDR2 are MNHEY and SMNVEV (reference sequence). CDR3 DNA sequence: TGTGCCAGCAGTCTCTCAAGGGGTTTTGGCGAGCAGTACTTC. Translated, it gives CASSLSRGFGEQYF.

This clone was seen a handful of times. Here the CDR3 reads CASSTPGQGVSDTQYF. CDR3 bases: TGTGCCAGCAGTACACCGGGACAGGGAGTCTCAGATACGCAGTATTTT. J is TRBJ2-3 and V is TRBV28; 9 nucleotides match TRBD1. Germline loops: CDR1 MDHEN, CDR2 SYDVKM. CDR3 length: 16 amino acids. The V gene end was trimmed by 5 bases and the J gene end by 4 bases; junction bases not matched to a gene: 10. The whole variable domain, remainder taken from reference TRBV28 and TRBJ2-3, is DVKVTQSSRYLVKRTGEKVFLECVQDMDHENMFWYRQDPGLGLRLIYFSYDVKMKEKGDIPEGYSVSREKKERFSLILESASTNQTSMYLCASSTPGQGVSDTQYFGPGTRLTVL.

This clone was seen a handful of times. Different DNA sequences within this sample yield the same CDR3. V is TRBV7-2 and J is TRBJ2-5; the D gene could be TRBD1 or TRBD2 (5 bases each). V dropped 1 base and J dropped 1 base, with 7 bases sitting between them. The germline CDR1 and CDR2 sequences are SGHTA and FQGNSA. CDR3 length: 14 amino acids. The CDR3 spells CASSLGGSQETQYF. The CDR3 nucleotides read TGTGCCAGCAGCTTAGGGGGGTCCCAAGAGACCCAGTACTTC.

In its sample, this clone was seen a few times. The rearrangement joins TRBV21-1 to TRBJ2-1; the listed D gene, TRBD2, was not tested against the DNA. TRBV21-1 is described as a pseudogene. This CDR3 region has 18 residues. CDR3 in amino acids: CASSKSPPDWSSYNEQFF. The CDR3 DNA is TGTGCCAGCAGCAAATCCCCCCCGGACTGGAGCTCCTACAATGAGCAGTTCTTC.